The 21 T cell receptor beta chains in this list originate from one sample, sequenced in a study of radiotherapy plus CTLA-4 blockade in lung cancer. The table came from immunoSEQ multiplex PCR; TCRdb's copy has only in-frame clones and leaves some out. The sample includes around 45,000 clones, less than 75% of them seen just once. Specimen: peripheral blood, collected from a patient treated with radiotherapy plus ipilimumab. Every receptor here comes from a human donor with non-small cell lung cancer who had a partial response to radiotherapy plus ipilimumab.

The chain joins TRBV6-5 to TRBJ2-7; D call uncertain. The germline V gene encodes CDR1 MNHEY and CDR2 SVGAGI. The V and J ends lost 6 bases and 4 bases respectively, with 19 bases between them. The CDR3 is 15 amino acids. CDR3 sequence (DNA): TGTGCCAGCAGCCCAAGCTTAGATTCCGGGTACGAGCAGTACTTC. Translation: CASSPSLDSGYEQYF.

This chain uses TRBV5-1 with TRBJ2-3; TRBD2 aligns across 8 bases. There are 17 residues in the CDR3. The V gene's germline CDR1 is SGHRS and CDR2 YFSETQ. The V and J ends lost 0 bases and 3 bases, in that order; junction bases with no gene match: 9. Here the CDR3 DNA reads TGCGCCAGCAGCTTGGATTCCAGCGGGAGTTGGACAGATACGCAGTATTTT. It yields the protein CASSLDSSGSWTDTQYF.

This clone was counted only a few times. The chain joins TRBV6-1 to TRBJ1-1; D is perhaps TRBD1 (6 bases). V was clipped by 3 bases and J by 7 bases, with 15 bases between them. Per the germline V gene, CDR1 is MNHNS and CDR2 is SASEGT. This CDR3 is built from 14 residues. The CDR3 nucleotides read TGTGCCAGCAGTGACGGCCAGGGGAGCGGTGAAGCTTTCTTT. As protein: CASSDGQGSGEAFF.

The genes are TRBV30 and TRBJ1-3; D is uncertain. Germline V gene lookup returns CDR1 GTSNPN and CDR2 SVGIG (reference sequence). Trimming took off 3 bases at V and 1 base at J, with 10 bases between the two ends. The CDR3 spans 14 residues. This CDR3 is CAWRKDRSGNTIYF. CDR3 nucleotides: TGTGCCTGGAGAAAAGATAGATCTGGAAACACCATATATTTT.

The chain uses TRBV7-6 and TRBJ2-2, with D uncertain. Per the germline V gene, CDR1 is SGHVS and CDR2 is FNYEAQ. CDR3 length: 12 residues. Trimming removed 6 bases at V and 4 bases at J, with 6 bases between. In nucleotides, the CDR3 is TGTGCCAGCAGTCTTAGCACCGGGGAGCTGTTTTTT. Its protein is CASSLSTGELFF. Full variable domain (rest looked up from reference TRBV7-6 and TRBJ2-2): GAGVSQSPRYKVTKRGQDVALRCDPISGHVSLYWYRQALGQGPEFLTYFNYEAQQDKSGLPNDRFSAERPEGSISTLTIQRTEQRDSAMYRCASSLSTGELFFGEGSRLTVL.

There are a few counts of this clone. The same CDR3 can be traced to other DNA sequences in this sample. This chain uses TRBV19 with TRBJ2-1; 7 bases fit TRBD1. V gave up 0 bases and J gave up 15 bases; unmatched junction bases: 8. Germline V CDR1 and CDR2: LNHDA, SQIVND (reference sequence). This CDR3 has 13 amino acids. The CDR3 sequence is CASSIESHRGSFF. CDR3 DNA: TGTGCCAGTAGTATAGAATCCCACAGGGGATCGTTCTTC. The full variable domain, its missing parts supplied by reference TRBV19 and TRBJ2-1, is DGGITQSPKYLFRKEGQNVTLSCEQNLNHDAMYWYRQDPGQGLRLIYYSQIVNDFQKGDIAEGYSVSREKKESFPLTVTSAQKNPTAFYLCASSIESHRGSFFGPGTRLTVL.

CDR3: CASTADRDGEKLFF. The CDR3 region has the DNA TGCGCCTCAACTGCGGACAGGGATGGTGAAAAACTGTTTTTT. The V call is TRBV5-1, the J call TRBJ1-4; 8 bases map to TRBD1. Germline CDR1 and CDR2: SGHRS and YFSETQ. The CDR3 loop spans 14 amino acids. The ends lost 10 bases at V and 7 bases at J; junction bases unmatched: 12.

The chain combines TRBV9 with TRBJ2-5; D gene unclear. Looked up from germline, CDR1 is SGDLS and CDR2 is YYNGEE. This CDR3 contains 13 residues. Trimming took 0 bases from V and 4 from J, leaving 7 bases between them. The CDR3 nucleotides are TGTGCCAGCAGCGTAGGGTCGGGAGAGACCCAGTACTTC. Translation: CASSVGSGETQYF.

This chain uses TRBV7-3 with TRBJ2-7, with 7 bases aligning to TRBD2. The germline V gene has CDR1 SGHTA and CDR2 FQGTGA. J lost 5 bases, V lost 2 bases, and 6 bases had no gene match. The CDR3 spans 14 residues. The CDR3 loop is CASSLWAGDHEQYF. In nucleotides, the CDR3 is TGTGCCAGCAGCTTATGGGCGGGGGACCACGAGCAGTACTTC.

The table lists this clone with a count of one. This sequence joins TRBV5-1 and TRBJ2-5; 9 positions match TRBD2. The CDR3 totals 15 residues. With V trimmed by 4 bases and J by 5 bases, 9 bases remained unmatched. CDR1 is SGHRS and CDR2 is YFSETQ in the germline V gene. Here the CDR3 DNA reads TGCGCCAGCAGCACCTTAGCGGGGGAAGGGGAGACCCAGTACTTC. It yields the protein CASSTLAGEGETQYF.

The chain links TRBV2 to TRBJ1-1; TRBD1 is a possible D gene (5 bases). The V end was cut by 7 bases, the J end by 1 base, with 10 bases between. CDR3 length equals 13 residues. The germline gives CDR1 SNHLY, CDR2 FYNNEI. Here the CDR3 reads CASKPDRNTEAFF. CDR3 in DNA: TGTGCCAGCAAGCCCGACAGGAACACTGAAGCTTTCTTT.

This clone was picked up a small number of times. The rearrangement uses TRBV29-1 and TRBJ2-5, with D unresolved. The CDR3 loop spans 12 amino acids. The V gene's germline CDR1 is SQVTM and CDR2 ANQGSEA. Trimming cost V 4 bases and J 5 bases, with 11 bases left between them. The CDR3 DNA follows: TGCAGCGTTGGCCCAGGATCGGAGACCCAGTACTTC. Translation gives CSVGPGSETQYF.

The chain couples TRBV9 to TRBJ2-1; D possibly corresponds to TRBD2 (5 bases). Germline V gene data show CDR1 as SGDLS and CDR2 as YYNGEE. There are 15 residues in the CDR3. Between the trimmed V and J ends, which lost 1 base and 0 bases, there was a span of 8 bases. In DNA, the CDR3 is TGTGCCAGCAGCGTAAGCGGCAGCTCCTACAATGAGCAGTTCTTC. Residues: CASSVSGSSYNEQFF.

The CDR3 spells CASSNSGGAGELFF. CDR3 bases: TGTGCCAGCAGCAATAGCGGGGGGGCCGGGGAGCTGTTTTTT. V and J are TRBV7-2 and TRBJ2-2, with TRBD2 matching over 11 bases. The CDR3 covers 14 residues. J gave up 6 bases and V 5 bases, and 2 bases lay outside the gene matches. Germline assignment: CDR1 SGHTA and CDR2 FQGNSA.

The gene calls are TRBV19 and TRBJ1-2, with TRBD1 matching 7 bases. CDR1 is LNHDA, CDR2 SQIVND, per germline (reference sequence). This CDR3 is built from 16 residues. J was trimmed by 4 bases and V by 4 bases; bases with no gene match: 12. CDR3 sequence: CASSTPGTEHSYGYTF. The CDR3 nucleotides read TGTGCCAGTAGTACCCCCGGGACAGAGCATAGCTATGGCTACACCTTC.

The CDR3 region is CASTQGESNYGYTF. For the CDR3, the DNA is TGTGCCAGTACCCAGGGGGAATCGAACTATGGCTACACCTTC. J is TRBJ1-2 and V is TRBV25-1; 7 bases are shared with TRBD1. Germline-derived CDR1 and CDR2 are MGHDK and SYGVNS. This CDR3 has 14 residues. V lost 9 bases to trimming and J lost 2 bases; unmatched junction nucleotides: 9.

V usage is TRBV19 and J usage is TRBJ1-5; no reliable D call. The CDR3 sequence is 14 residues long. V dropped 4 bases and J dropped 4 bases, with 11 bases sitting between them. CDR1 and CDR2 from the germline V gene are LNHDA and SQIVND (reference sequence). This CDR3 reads CASSTADGNQPQHF. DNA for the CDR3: TGTGCCAGTAGTACAGCAGACGGGAATCAGCCCCAGCATTTT.

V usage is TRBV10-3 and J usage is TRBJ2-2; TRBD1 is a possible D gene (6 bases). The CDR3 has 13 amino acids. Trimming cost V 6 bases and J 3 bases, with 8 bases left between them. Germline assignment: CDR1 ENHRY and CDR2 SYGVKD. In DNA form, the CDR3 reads TGTGCCATCAGGGACAGCCACACCGGGGAGCTGTTTTTT. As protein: CAIRDSHTGELFF.

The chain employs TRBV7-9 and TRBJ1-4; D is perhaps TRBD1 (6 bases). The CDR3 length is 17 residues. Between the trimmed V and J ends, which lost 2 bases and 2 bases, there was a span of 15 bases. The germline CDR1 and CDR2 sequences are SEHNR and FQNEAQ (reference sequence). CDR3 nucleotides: TGTGCCAGCAGCTTAAGTAACAGGGCGGTGACTAATGAAAAACTGTTTTTT. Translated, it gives CASSLSNRAVTNEKLFF.

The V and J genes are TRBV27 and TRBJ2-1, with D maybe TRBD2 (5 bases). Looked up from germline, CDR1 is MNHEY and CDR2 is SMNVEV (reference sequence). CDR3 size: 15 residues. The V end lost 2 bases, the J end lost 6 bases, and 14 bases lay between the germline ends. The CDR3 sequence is CASSLGPLAGNEQFF. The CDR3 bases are TGTGCCAGCAGTTTAGGCCCCCTAGCAGGCAATGAGCAGTTCTTC.

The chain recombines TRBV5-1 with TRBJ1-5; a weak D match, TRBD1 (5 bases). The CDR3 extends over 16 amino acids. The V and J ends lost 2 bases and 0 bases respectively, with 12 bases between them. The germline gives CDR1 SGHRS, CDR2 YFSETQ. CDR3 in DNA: TGCGCCAGCAGCTTAGCGGGGCCTTATAGCAATCAGCCCCAGCATTTT. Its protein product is CASSLAGPYSNQPQHF.